The 5 T cell receptor beta chains below come from one sample, sequenced in a study of regulatory T cells in long-lasting Graves disease. With iRepertoire HTBI primers and Arm-PCR of CDR3 regions, TCR beta libraries were built. TCRdb analysed the multiplex PCR reads with MiXCR anew, one entry per CDR3 protein. The sample records around 480,000 distinct CDR3 sequences, more than 15% being singletons. The time point: newly diagnosed GD, antithyroid drugs for less than 3 months. The authors made the TCR library using RNA they extracted from PBMCs. In addition, the sample was reused for a study of T cells in Graves' hyperthyroidism and ophthalmopathy.

The sample in question was peripheral blood mononuclear cells (PBMCs), obtained at new diagnosis, from a patient treated with antithyroid drugs. Every receptor here comes from a woman between 40 and 65 years old with Graves disease.

The V gene is TRBV19, the J gene TRBJ2-2; possible D gene TRBD1, 7 bases. The CDR3 length is 15 residues. The germline CDR1 and CDR2 sequences are LNHDA and SQIVND (reference sequence). V was trimmed by 3 bases and J by 4 bases, leaving 12 bases between them. CDR3 loop: CASSMTGRITGELFF. CDR3 in DNA: TGTGCCAGTAGTATGACAGGGAGGATCACCGGGGAGCTGTTTTTT.

This clonotype appeared a few times. CDR3 nucleotides: TGCAGTGCTAGAGATCGTTTAGGCCGGACAGGGGTAAATGAGCAGTTCTTC. Amino acid sequence: CSARDRLGRTGVNEQFF. The chain has TRBV20-1 and TRBJ2-1, with 9 nucleotides matching TRBD1. V lost 0 bases to trimming and J lost 7 bases; unmatched junction nucleotides: 13. The germline V gene has CDR1 DFQATT and CDR2 SNEGSKA (reference sequence). This CDR3 comprises 17 residues.

This clonotype has at least ten counts. The chain is built from TRBV24-1 and TRBJ2-3, with 9 bases identical to TRBD1. V shed 4 bases, J shed 5 bases, and the junction held 12 bases outside the gene matches. The CDR3 has 17 amino acids. CDR1 and CDR2 from the germline V gene are KGHDR and SFDVKD. The CDR3 region is CATSDLPYRGQGDTQYF. DNA of the CDR3: TGTGCCACCAGTGACCTACCTTACAGGGGGCAAGGAGATACGCAGTATTTT.

This clonotype showed up many times. This sequence joins TRBV6-1 and TRBJ2-3, with D perhaps matching TRBD1 (6 bases). This CDR3 region has 17 residues. Germline V gives CDR1 MNHNS, CDR2 SASEGT. V lost 3 bases to trimming and J lost 6 bases, with 22 bases between them. The CDR3 DNA reads as TGTGCCAGCAGTGACCCCCTGATCCGAGGGGGTGGTGATACGCAGTATTTT. Protein sequence: CASSDPLIRGGGDTQYF.

This clonotype appeared many times. This chain joins TRBV5-4 and TRBJ1-1; D might be TRBD1 (5 bases). V was trimmed by 3 bases and J by 7 bases, leaving 16 bases between them. The CDR3 loop spans 14 amino acids. CDR1 and CDR2 from the germline V gene are SGHNT and YYREEE (reference sequence). CDR3 residues: CASSWGGTGREAFF. Here the CDR3 DNA reads TGTGCCAGCAGCTGGGGGGGAACTGGACGTGAAGCTTTCTTT.